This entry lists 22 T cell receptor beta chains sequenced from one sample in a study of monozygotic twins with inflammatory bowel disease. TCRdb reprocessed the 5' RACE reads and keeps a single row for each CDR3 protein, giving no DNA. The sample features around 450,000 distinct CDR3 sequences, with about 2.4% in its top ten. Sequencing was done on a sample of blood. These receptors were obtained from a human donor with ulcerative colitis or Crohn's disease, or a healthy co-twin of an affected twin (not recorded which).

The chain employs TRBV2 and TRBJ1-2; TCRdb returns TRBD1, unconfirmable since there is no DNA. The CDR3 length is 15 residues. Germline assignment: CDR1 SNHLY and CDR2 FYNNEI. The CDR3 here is CASSRDRGFAYGYTF.

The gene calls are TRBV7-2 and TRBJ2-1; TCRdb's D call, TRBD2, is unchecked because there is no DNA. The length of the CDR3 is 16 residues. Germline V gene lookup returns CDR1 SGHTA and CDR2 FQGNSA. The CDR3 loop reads CASSVIGLAGNNEQFF.

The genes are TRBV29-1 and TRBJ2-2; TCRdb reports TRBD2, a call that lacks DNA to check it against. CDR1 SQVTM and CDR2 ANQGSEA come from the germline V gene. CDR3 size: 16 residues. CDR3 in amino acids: CSVEGKTSDNTGELFF.

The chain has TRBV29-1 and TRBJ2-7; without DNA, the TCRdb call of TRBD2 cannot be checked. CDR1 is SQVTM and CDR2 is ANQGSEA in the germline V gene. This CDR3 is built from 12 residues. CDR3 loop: CSVVAGGGEQYF.

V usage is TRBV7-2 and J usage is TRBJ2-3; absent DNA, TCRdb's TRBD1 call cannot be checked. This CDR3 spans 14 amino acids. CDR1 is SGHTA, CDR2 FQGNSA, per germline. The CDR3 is CASSLDKGPDTQYF.

The CDR3 is CASSIRTDFYGYTF. The chain links TRBV19 to TRBJ1-2. This CDR3 contains 14 residues. The germline CDR1 and CDR2 sequences are LNHDA and SQIVND (reference sequence).

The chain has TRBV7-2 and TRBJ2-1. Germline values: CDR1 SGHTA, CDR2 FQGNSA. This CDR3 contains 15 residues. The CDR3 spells CASSSNVFSYNEQFF.

CDR3 sequence reads: CASRGTGKPYGYTF. This chain uses TRBV6-1 with TRBJ1-2; TCRdb proposes TRBD1, but this gene call is untestable without DNA. CDR3 length: 14 residues. Germline values: CDR1 MNHNS, CDR2 SASEGT.

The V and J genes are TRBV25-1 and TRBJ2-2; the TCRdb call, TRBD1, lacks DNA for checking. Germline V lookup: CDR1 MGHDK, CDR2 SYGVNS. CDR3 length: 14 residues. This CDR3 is CASSDPTGPGELFF.

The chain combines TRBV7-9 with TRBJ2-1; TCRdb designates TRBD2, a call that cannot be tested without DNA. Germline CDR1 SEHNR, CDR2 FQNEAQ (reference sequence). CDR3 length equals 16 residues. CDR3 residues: CASSSPGTSGSNEQFF.

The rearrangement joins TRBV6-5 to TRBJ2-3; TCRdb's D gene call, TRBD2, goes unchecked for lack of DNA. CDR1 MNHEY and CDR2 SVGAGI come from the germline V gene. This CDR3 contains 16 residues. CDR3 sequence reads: CASSYGTVSSTDTQYF.

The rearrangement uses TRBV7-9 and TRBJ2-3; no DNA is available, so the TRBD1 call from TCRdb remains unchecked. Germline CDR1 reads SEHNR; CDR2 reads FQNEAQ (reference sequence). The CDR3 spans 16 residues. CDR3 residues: CASSSLRGSSTDTQYF.

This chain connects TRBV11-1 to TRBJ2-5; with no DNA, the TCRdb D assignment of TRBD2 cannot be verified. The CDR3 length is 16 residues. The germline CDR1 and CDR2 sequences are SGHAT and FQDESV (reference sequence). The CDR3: CASSRRLSRDQETQYF.

CDR3 in amino acids: CARLTGGNTGELFF. This chain uses TRBV7-9 with TRBJ2-2; TCRdb's D gene call, TRBD1, goes unchecked for lack of DNA. The germline gives CDR1 SEHNR, CDR2 FQNEAQ (reference sequence). The CDR3 consists of 14 residues.

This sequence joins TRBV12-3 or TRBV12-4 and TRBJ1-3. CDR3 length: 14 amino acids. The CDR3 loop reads CASRPDSGGNTIYF.

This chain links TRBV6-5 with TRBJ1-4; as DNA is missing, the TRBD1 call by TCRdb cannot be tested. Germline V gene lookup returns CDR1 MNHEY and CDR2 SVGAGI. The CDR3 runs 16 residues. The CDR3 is CASSYARTGVQEKLFF.

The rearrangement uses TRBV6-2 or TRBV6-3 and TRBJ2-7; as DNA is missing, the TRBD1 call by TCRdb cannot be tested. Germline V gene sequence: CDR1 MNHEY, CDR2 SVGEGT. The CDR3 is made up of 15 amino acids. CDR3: CSSRFNRERTGEQYF.

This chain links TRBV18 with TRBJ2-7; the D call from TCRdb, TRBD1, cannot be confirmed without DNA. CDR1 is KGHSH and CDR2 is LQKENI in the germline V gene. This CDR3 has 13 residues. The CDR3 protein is CASSAGTHNEQYF.

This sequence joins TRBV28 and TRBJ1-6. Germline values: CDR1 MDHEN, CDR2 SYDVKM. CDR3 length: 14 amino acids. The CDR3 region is CASSLRTFKSPLHF.

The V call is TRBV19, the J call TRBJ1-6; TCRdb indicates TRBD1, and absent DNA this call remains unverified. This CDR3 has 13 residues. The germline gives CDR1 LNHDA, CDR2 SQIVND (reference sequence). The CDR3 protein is CASSYMGDSPLHF.

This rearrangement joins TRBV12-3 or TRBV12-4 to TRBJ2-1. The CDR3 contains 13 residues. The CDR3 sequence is CASSLVVNNEQFF.

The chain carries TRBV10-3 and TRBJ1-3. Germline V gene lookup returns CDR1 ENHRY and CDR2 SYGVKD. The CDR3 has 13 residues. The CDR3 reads CAISRESGNTIYF.